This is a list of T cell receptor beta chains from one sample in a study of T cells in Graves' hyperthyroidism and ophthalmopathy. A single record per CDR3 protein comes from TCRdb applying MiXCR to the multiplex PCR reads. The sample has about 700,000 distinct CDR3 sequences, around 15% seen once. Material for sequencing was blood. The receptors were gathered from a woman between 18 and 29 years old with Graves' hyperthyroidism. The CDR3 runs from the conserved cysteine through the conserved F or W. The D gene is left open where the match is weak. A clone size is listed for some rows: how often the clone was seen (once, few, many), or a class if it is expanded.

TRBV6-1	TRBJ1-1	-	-	TGTGCCATCAGTGAAAAAACACAGACTGAAGCTTTCTTT	CAISEKTQTEAFF
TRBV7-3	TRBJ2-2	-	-	TGTGCCAGCAGCTTGAATACCCATAGGCGGTCTAGACTTCCCACCGGGGAGCTGTTTTTT	CASSLNTHRRSRLPTGELFF
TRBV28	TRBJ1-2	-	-	TGTGCCAGCAGTTTATCCTACGTAGACGGGGGCGCTGGCTACACCTTC	CASSLSYVDGGAGYTF
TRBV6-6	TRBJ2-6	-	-	TGTGCCAGCAGTTACTCCCTCAGCTCTGGGGCCAACGTCCTGACTTTC	CASSYSLSSGANVLTF
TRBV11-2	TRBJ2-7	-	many	TGTGCCAGCAGCCCAATCGGGGGTTGGGAGCAGTACTTC	CASSPIGGWEQYF
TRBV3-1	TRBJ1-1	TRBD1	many	TGTGCCAGCAGCCTCGCAGGGGGGAGGACTGAAGCTTTCTTT	CASSLAGGRTEAFF
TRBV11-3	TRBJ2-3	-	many	TGTGCCAGCAGCTTAGGGATTGTTACGCAGTATTTT	CASSLGIVTQYF
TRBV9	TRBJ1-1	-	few	TGTGCCAGCAGCGTAAGTGTAGAATCGAAGGGGGCTTTCTTT	CASSVSVESKGAFF
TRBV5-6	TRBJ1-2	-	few	TGTGCCAGCAGCCCCTGGTCGGTCGGGGACTATGGCTACACCTTC	CASSPWSVGDYGYTF
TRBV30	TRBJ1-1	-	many	TGTGCCTGGAGCCGACAGTCGAACACTGAAGCTTTCTTT	CAWSRQSNTEAFF
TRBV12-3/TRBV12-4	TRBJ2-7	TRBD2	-	TGTGCCAGCAACCCGGGGGGAATTGTTACCAAGCAGTACTTC	CASNPGGIVTKQYF